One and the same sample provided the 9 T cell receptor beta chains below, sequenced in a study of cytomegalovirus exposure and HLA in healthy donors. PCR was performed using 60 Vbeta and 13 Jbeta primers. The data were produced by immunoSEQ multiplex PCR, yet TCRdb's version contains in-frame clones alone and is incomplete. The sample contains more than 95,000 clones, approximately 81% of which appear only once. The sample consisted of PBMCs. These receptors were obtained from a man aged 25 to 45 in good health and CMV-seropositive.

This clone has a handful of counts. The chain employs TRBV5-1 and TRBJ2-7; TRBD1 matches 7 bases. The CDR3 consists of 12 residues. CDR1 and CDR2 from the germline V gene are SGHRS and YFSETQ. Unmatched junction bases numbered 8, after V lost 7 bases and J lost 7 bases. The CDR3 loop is CASSGQVKEQYF. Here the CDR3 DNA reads TGCGCCAGCTCTGGACAGGTGAAAGAGCAGTACTTC.

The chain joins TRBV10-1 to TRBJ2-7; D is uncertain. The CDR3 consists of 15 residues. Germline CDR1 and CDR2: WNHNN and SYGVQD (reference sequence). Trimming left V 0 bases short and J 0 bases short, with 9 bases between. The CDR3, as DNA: TGCGCCAGCAGTGAGTCCAGGCAGAGCTCCTACGAGCAGTACTTC. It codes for CASSESRQSSYEQYF.

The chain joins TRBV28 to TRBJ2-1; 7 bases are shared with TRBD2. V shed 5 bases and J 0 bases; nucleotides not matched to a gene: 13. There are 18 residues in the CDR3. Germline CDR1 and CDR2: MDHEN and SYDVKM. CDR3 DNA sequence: TGTGCCAGCAGTCGCGGACTAGGTCGCTCGAACTCCTACAATGAGCAGTTCTTC. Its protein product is CASSRGLGRSNSYNEQFF.

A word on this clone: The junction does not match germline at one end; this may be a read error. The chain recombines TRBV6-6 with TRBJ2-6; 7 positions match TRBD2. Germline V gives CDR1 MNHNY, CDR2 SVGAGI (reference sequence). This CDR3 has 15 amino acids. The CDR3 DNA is TGTGCCAGCAGTTTTGGTCTGGGAGGGGCCAACGGCCTGACTTTC. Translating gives CASSFGLGGANGLTF.

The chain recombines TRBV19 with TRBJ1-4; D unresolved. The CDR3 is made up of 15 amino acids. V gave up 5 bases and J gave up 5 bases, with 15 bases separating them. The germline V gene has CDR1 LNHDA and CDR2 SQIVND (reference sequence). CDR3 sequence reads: CASSDGRPGNEKLFF. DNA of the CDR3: TGTGCCAGTAGTGATGGAAGACCAGGCAATGAAAAACTGTTTTTT.

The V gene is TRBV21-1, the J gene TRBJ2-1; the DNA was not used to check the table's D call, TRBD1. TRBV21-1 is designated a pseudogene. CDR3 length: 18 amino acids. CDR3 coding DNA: TGTGCCAGCAGCAAAGGGGGCAGCTCGATAGTATCCTACAATGAGCAGTTCTTC. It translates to CASSKGGSSIVSYNEQFF.

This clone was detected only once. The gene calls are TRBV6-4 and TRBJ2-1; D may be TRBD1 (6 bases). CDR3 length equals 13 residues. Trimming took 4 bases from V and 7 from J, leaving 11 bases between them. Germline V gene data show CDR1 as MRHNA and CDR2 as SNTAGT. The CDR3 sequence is CASSVDRINEQFF. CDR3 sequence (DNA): TGTGCCAGCAGTGTTGACAGGATTAATGAGCAGTTCTTC.

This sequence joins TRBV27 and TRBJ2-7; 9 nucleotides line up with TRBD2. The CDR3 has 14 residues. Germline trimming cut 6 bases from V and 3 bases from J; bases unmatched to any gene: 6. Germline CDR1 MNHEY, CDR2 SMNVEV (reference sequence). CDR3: CASSTLAGVYEQYF. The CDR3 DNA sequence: TGTGCCAGCAGCACTTTAGCGGGAGTCTACGAGCAGTACTTC.

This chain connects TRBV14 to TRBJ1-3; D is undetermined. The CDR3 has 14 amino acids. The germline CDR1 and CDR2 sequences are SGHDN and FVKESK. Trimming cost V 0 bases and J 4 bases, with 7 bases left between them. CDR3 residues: CASSQDRAGNTIYF. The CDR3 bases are TGTGCCAGCAGCCAAGATCGAGCCGGAAACACCATATATTTT. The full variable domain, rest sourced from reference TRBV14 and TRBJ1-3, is EAGVTQFPSHSVIEKGQTVTLRCDPISGHDNLYWYRRVMGKEIKFLLHFVKESKQDESGMPNNRFLAERTGGTYSTLKVQPAELEDSGVYFCASSQDRAGNTIYFGEGSWLTVV.